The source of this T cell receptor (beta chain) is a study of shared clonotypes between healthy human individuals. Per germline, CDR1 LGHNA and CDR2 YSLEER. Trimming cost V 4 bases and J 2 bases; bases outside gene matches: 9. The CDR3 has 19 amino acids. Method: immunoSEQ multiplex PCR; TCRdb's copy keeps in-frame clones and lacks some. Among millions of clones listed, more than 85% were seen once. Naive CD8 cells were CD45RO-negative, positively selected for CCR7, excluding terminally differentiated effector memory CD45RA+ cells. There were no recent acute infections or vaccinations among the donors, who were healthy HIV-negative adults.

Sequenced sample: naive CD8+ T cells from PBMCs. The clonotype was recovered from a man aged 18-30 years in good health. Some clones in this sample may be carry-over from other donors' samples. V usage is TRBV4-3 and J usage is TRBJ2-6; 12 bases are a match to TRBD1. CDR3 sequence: CASSLHGGTGGAGANVLTF. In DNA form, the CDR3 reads TGCGCCAGCAGCCTCCATGGGGGGACAGGGGGCGCTGGGGCCAACGTCCTGACTTTC.